The 14 T cell receptor beta chains given below trace back to one sample, sequenced in a study of shared clonotypes between healthy human individuals. Method: immunoSEQ multiplex PCR; TCRdb's copy keeps in-frame clones and lacks some. The sample contains approximately 1.5 million clones, about 98% of which appear only once. Sequencing was carried out using naive CD4+ T cells sorted from blood. As for subset: CD45RA+ positively selected. Source of these receptors: a man aged 25 to 40 in good health.

The rearrangement links TRBV6-5 to TRBJ2-3, with D possibly TRBD2 on 6 matching bases. Trimming removed 6 bases from V and 3 bases from J, with 13 bases in between. The CDR3 is 14 residues long. The germline V gene has CDR1 MNHEY and CDR2 SVGAGI. DNA of the CDR3: TGTGCCAGCAGCGGGACGGGAGAGACAGATACGCAGTATTTT. Encoded protein: CASSGTGETDTQYF.

V is TRBV7-2 and J is TRBJ2-7, with 9 bases aligning to TRBD2. J gave up 1 base and V 6 bases, and 10 bases lay outside the gene matches. Germline CDR1 is SGHTA and CDR2 is FQGNSA. The CDR3 has 16 residues. The CDR3 loop is CASSPPGLAVSYEQYF. Written as DNA, the CDR3 is TGTGCCAGCAGTCCGCCGGGACTAGCCGTATCCTACGAGCAGTACTTC.

The chain combines TRBV7-2 with TRBJ1-5; D is ambiguous. The CDR3 runs to 13 residues. The V and J ends lost 3 bases and 5 bases respectively, with 8 bases between them. The germline V gene encodes CDR1 SGHTA and CDR2 FQGNSA. The CDR3 bases are TGTGCCAGCAGCTTTAGCTACCATCAGCCCCAGCATTTT. Translating gives CASSFSYHQPQHF.

The CDR3 here is CASSLWATDEQFF. CDR3 in DNA: TGTGCCAGCAGCTTATGGGCTACTGATGAGCAGTTCTTC. V usage is TRBV11-2 and J usage is TRBJ2-1; unclear D gene. The CDR3 spans 13 residues. Germline lookup yields CDR1 SGHAT and CDR2 FQNNGV. V lost 2 bases and J 8 bases, leaving 10 bases between the germline ends.

This clone appeared once. The gene calls are TRBV28 and TRBJ2-7; D possibly corresponds to TRBD2 (6 bases). Germline V lookup: CDR1 MDHEN, CDR2 SYDVKM. The V gene lost 6 bases and the J gene lost 4 bases, with 19 bases spanning the gap. The CDR3 is 15 amino acids. The CDR3 reads CASSRGGVPGYEQYF. The CDR3 DNA sequence: TGTGCCAGCAGCCGAGGAGGGGTTCCAGGGTACGAGCAGTACTTC.

The J gene is TRBJ2-7, the V gene TRBV4-2; 7 bases match TRBD2. The CDR3 runs to 16 residues. V gave up 4 bases and J gave up 2 bases; unmatched junction bases: 11. Germline V gene sequence: CDR1 LGHNA, CDR2 YNFKEQ. The CDR3 region has the DNA TGTGCCAGCAGCCTCCGGGCGGGAGTGGAGGCCTACGAGCAGTACTTC. Protein product: CASSLRAGVEAYEQYF.

Turning to this clone: The identical CDR3 is also encoded by other nucleotide sequences in the sample. The rearrangement joins TRBV6-5 to TRBJ1-2, with D perhaps TRBD1 (6 bases). V was pared by 0 bases and J by 3 bases, with 11 bases between. The CDR3 runs to 15 residues. Per the germline V gene, CDR1 is MNHEY and CDR2 is SVGAGI. The chain's CDR3 is CASSYSTGGYYGYTF. In DNA form, the CDR3 reads TGTGCCAGCAGTTACTCGACAGGAGGATACTATGGCTACACCTTC.

The chain links TRBV7-9 to TRBJ2-7; 8 bases fit TRBD1. This CDR3 spans 15 amino acids. The trim removed 0 bases at V and 5 bases at J, leaving 6 bases unmatched. Germline-derived CDR1 and CDR2 are SEHNR and FQNEAQ (reference sequence). Written as DNA, the CDR3 is TGTGCCAGCAGCTTAGCTAGGACAGGGCGGGACGAGCAGTACTTC. Translated: CASSLARTGRDEQYF.

This chain connects TRBV18 to TRBJ1-1; TRBD1 might be the D (6 bases). V gave up 2 bases and J gave up 3 bases, with 16 bases separating them. Germline CDR1 KGHSH, CDR2 LQKENI. This CDR3 comprises 16 residues. Here the CDR3 DNA reads TGTGCCAGCTCACCAAAACAGGGTGGACTGCACACTGAAGCTTTCTTT. It is translated as CASSPKQGGLHTEAFF. Full variable domain (remainder filled in from reference TRBV18 and TRBJ1-1): NAGVMQNPRHLVRRRGQEARLRCSPMKGHSHVYWYRQLPEEGLKFMVYLQKENIIDESGMPKERFSAEFPKEGPSILRIQQVVRGDSAAYFCASSPKQGGLHTEAFFGQGTRLTVV.

The chain uses TRBV7-3 and TRBJ2-7; 11 bases map to TRBD1. The germline gives CDR1 SGHTA, CDR2 FQGTGA. J was trimmed by 6 bases and V by 5 bases; bases with no gene match: 9. The CDR3 spans 15 residues. The CDR3 region is CASSPQPGQGGEQYF. CDR3 sequence (DNA): TGTGCCAGCAGCCCACAACCGGGACAGGGGGGCGAGCAGTACTTC.

CDR3 region: CASSFPGPYEQYF. DNA of the CDR3: TGTGCCAGCAGCTTCCCAGGTCCCTACGAGCAGTACTTC. The V gene is TRBV5-4, the J gene TRBJ2-7; D call uncertain. Germline V CDR1 and CDR2: SGHNT, YYREEE (reference sequence). V lost 2 bases and J 2 bases, leaving 8 bases between the germline ends. CDR3 length equals 13 residues.

This chain links TRBV18 with TRBJ1-1, with D perhaps matching TRBD1 (6 bases). V was cut by 4 bases and J by 0 bases, with 12 bases left in between. This CDR3 spans 15 amino acids. From germline, CDR1 is KGHSH and CDR2 LQKENI. The CDR3 here is CASSRRGGMNTEAFF. The CDR3, as DNA: TGTGCCAGCTCACGGCGGGGGGGCATGAACACTGAAGCTTTCTTT. Filled out from reference TRBV18 and TRBJ1-1, the complete variable domain reads NAGVMQNPRHLVRRRGQEARLRCSPMKGHSHVYWYRQLPEEGLKFMVYLQKENIIDESGMPKERFSAEFPKEGPSILRIQQVVRGDSAAYFCASSRRGGMNTEAFFGQGTRLTVV.

About this clone: Additional DNA sequences in this sample encode the identical CDR3. This chain links TRBV7-2 with TRBJ1-2; no firm D call. Trimming removed 1 base from V and 5 bases from J, with 11 bases in between. The CDR3 totals 14 residues. Germline-derived CDR1 and CDR2 are SGHTA and FQGNSA. The DNA of the CDR3 is TGTGCCAGCAGCTTAGGCCCCGGGCCATATGGCTACACCTTC. Its translation: CASSLGPGPYGYTF.

The chain recombines TRBV29-1 with TRBJ2-7; D possibly corresponds to TRBD1 (5 bases). Germline values: CDR1 SQVTM, CDR2 ANQGSEA. Trimming stripped 8 bases from V and 6 bases from J, with 20 bases between. The CDR3 loop spans 13 amino acids. The CDR3 loop is CSFRRARTGEQYF. The CDR3 bases are TGCAGCTTCCGCAGGGCACGAACGGGCGAGCAGTACTTC.